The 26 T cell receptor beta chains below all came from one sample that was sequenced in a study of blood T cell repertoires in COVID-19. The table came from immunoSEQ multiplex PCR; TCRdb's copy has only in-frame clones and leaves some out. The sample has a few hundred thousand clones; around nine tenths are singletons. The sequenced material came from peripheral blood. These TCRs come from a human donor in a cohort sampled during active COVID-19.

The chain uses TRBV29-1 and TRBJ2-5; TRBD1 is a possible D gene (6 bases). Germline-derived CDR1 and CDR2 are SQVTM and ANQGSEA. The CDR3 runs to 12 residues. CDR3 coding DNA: TGCAGTGGGGGACACTACCAAGAGACCCAGTACTTC. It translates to CSGGHYQETQYF.

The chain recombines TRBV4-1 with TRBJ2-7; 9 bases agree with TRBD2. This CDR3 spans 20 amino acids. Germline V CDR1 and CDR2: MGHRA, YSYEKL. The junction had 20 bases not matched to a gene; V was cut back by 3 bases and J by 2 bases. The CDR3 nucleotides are TGCGCCAGCAGCCATCCTAGGGCCGGACTAGCGCGCGAACCCGCCTACGAGCAGTACTTC. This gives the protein CASSHPRAGLAREPAYEQYF.

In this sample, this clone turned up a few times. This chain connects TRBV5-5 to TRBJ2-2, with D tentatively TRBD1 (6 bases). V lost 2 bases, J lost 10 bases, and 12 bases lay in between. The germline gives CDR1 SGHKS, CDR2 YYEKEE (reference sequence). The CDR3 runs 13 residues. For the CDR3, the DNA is TGTGCCAGCAGCTTCTCAGGGGATGCGGAGCTGTTTTTT. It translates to CASSFSGDAELFF.

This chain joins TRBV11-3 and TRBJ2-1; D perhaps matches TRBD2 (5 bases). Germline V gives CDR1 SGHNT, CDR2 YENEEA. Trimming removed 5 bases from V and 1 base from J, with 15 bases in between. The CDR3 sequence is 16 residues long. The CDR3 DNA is TGTGCCAGCAGCCCCGGAGGCGTGGAGTCCTACAATGAGCAGTTCTTC. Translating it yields CASSPGGVESYNEQFF.

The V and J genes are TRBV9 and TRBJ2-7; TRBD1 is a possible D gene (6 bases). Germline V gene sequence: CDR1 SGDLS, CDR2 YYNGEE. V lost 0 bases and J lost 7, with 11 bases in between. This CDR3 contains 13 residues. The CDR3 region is CASSVVLRGEQYF. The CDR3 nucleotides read TGTGCCAGCAGCGTAGTCTTAAGGGGGGAGCAGTACTTC.

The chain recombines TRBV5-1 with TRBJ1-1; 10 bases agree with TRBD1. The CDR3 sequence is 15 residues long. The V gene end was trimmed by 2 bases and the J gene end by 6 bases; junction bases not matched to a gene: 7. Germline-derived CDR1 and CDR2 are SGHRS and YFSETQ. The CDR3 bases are TGCGCCAGCAGCTTAGTATTCGGACAGGGGGCTGAAGCTTTCTTT. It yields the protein CASSLVFGQGAEAFF.

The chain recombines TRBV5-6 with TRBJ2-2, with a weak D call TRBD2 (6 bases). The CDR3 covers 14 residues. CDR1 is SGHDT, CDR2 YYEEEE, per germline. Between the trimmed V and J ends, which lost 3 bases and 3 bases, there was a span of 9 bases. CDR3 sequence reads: CASSSPGDTGELFF. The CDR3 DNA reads TGTGCCAGCAGCTCCCCGGGGGACACCGGGGAGCTGTTTTTT.

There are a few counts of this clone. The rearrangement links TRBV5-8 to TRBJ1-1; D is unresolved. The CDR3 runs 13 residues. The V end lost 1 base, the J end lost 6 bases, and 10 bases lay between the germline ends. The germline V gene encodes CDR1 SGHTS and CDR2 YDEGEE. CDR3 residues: CASSLSGIAEAFF. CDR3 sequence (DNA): TGTGCCAGCAGCTTGTCGGGTATCGCTGAAGCTTTCTTT.

This CDR3 reads CAISAGTSGGYEQYF. The CDR3 DNA reads as TGTGCCATCAGCGCAGGGACTAGCGGGGGCTACGAGCAGTACTTC. This rearrangement joins TRBV10-3 to TRBJ2-7, with 14 bases aligning to TRBD2. The CDR3 length is 15 residues. V shed 6 bases and J 3 bases; nucleotides not matched to a gene: 4. CDR1 and CDR2 from the germline V gene are ENHRY and SYGVKD.

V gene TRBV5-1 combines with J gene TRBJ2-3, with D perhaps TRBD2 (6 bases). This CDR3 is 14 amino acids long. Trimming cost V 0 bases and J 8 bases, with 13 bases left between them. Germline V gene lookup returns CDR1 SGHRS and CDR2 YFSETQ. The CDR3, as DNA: TGCGCCAGCAGCTTGGCTGAGGCGGGAAGTACGCAGTATTTT. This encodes CASSLAEAGSTQYF.

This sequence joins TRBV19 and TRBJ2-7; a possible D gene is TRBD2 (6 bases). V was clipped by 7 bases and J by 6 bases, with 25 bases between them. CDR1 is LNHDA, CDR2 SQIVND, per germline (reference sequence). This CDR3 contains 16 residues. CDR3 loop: CASTSGVGTDSSEQYF. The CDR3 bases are TGTGCCAGTACCTCGGGGGTTGGGACGGATTCTTCCGAGCAGTACTTC. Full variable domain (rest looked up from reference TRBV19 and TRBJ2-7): DGGITQSPKYLFRKEGQNVTLSCEQNLNHDAMYWYRQDPGQGLRLIYYSQIVNDFQKGDIAEGYSVSREKKESFPLTVTSAQKNPTAFYLCASTSGVGTDSSEQYFGPGTRLTVT.

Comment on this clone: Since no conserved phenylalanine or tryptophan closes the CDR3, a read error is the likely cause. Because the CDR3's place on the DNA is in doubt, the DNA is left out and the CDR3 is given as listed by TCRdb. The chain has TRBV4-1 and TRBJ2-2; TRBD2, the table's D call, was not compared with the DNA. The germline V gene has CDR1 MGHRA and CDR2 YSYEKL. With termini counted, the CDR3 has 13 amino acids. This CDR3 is CASRTSGGRGPMG.

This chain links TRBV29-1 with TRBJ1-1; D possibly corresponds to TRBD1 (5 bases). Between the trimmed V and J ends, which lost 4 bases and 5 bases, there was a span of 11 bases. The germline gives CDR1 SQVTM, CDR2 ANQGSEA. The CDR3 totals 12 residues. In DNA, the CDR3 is TGCAGCGTTGTCGGGGGATGGACTGAAGCTTTCTTT. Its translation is CSVVGGWTEAFF.

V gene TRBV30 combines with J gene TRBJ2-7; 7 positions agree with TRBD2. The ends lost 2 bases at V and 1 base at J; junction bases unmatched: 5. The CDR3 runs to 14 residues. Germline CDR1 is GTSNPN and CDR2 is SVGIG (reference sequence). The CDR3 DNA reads TGTGCCTGGAGTACCGGGGAGGGTTCCTACGAGCAGTACTTC. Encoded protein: CAWSTGEGSYEQYF.

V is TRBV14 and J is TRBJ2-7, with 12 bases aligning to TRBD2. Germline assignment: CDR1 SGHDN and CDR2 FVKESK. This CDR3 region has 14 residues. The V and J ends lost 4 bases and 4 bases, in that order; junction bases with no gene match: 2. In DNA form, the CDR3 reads TGTGCCAGCAGCCTCGGGACTAGCGGGTACGAGCAGTACTTC. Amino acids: CASSLGTSGYEQYF.

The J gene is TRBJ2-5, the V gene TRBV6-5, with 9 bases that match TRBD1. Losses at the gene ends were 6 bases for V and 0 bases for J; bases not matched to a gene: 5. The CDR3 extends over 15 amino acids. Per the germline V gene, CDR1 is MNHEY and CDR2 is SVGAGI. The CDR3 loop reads CASRRDRGYQETQYF. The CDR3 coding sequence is TGTGCCAGCAGGAGAGACAGGGGGTACCAAGAGACCCAGTACTTC.

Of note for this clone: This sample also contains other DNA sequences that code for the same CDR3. Written as DNA, the CDR3 is TGTGCCAGCTCACCTTCTACGGGGGATAGCAATCAGCCCCAGCATTTT. Translating it yields CASSPSTGDSNQPQHF. J is TRBJ1-5 and V is TRBV18; TRBD1 is a possible D gene (5 bases). The germline CDR1 and CDR2 sequences are KGHSH and LQKENI. The CDR3 runs to 16 residues. V lost 3 bases and J 0 bases, leaving 12 bases between the germline ends.

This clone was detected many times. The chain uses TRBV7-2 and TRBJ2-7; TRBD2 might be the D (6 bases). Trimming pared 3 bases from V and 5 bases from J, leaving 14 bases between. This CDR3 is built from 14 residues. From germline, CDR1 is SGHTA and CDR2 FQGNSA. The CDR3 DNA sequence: TGTGCCAGCAGCTTTCTGACTAGATCCGACGAGCAGTACTTC. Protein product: CASSFLTRSDEQYF.

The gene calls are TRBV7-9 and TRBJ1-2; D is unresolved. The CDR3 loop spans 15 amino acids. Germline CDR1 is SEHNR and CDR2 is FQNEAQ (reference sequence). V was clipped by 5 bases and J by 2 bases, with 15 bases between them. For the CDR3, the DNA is TGTGCCAGCAGCCTTGTGGTCGGGTCCAACTATGGCTACACCTTC. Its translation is CASSLVVGSNYGYTF.

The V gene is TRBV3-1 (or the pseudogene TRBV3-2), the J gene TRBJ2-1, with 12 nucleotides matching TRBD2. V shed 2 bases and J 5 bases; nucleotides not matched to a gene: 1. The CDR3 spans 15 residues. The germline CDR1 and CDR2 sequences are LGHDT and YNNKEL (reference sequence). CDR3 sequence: CASSQPSGGDNEQFF. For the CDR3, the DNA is TGTGCCAGCAGCCAACCTAGCGGGGGGGACAATGAGCAGTTCTTC.

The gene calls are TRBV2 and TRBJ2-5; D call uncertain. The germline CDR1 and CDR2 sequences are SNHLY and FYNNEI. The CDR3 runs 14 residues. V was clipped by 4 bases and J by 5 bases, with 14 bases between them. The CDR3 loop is CASSVQSGEETQYF. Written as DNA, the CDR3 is TGTGCCAGCAGTGTTCAGTCGGGTGAGGAGACCCAGTACTTC.

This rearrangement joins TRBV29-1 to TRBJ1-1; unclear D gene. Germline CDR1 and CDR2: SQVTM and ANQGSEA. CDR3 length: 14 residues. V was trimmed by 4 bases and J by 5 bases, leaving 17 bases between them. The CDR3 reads CSVGAALSETEAFF. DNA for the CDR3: TGCAGCGTTGGAGCGGCATTATCGGAAACTGAAGCTTTCTTT.

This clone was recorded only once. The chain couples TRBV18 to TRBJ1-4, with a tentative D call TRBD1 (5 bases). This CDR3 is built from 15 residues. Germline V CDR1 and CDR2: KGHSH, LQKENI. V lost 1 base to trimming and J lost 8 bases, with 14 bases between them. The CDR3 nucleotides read TGTGCCAGCTCACCACGGACACGGGCCGGGGAAAAACTGTTTTTT. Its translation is CASSPRTRAGEKLFF.

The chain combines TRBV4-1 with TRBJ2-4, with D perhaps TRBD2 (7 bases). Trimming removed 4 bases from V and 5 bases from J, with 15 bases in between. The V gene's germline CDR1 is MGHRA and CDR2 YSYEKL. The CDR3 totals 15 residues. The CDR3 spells CASSRSGGRENIQYF. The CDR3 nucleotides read TGCGCCAGCAGCCGATCCGGGGGGCGCGAAAACATTCAGTACTTC.

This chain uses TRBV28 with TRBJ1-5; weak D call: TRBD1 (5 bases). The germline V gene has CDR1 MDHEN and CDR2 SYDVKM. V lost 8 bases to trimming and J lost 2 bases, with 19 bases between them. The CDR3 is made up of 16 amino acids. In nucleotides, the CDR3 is TGTGCCAGCGACCCGGGGGACCGAGAGGGCAATCAGCCCCAGCATTTT. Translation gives CASDPGDREGNQPQHF.

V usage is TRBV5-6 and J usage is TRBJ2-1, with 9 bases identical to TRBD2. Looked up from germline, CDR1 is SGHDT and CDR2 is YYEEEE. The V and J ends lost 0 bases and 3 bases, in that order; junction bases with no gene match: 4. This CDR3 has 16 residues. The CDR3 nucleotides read TGTGCCAGCAGCTTGGGCACTAGCGGGCGCTACAATGAGCAGTTCTTC. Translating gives CASSLGTSGRYNEQFF.